This record covers a single TCR beta chain. The data derive from a study of blood T cell repertoires in COVID-19. About the research overall: Sources were T cells, B-cell-depleted T cells, or PBMCs; the material itself was cDNA or gDNA.

Profiled with immunoSEQ multiplex PCR; TCRdb holds only in-frame clones, not every one. The profile covers around 700,000 clones, with more than 80% appearing a single time and roughly 0.25% taken by the ten largest. Sample: peripheral blood. The receptor's source is a woman under 30 with acute or convalescent COVID-19.

CDR3 DNA sequence: TGCGCCAGCAGCCTGTTACAGGGTTGGGTCGGGGGCTACACCTTC. Residues: CASSLLQGWVGGYTF. The rearrangement links TRBV4-1 to TRBJ1-2, with D tentatively TRBD1 (6 bases). Germline V gene data show CDR1 as MGHRA and CDR2 as YSYEKL. The CDR3 loop spans 15 amino acids. The ends were cut back, 4 bases at V and 8 bases at J, with 20 bases in the middle.